The T cell receptor beta chain described here comes from a study of a mutant IDH1 vaccine in newly diagnosed glioma. Overall study: Previous care, which was radiotherapy, temozolomide, or both, most often involved both.

Study-level findings and limits: A vaccine-induced immune response developed in approximately 94% of the patients. Variations in leading peripheral T cell clonotypes appeared to have no connection with pseudoprogression.

Time point specified: baseline, week 1 (first vaccination visit). Treatment described: pre-vaccination baseline after standard-of-care therapy. Each tumor in the donors was a new WHO grade 3 or 4 astrocytoma, IDH1-mutant and ATRX-lost. The table came from immunoSEQ multiplex PCR; TCRdb's copy has only in-frame clones and leaves some out. The sample includes some 60,000 clones, 75% to 95% of them seen just once. In regard to this clone: The antigen is unknown.

CDR3 length equals 15 residues. CDR1 SGHDT and CDR2 YYEEEE come from the germline V gene. V was cut by 0 bases and J by 4 bases, with 11 bases left in between. Sequences were derived from PBMCs, sampled from a glioma patient treated with radiotherapy, temozolomide or both. The sequence came from a man aged 45-65 years with glioma. The rearrangement joins TRBV5-6 to TRBJ1-3; D is possibly TRBD1 (6 bases). CDR3 DNA: TGTGCCAGCAGCTTGGCGGGGACATTAGGAAACACCATATATTTT. Translating gives CASSLAGTLGNTIYF.